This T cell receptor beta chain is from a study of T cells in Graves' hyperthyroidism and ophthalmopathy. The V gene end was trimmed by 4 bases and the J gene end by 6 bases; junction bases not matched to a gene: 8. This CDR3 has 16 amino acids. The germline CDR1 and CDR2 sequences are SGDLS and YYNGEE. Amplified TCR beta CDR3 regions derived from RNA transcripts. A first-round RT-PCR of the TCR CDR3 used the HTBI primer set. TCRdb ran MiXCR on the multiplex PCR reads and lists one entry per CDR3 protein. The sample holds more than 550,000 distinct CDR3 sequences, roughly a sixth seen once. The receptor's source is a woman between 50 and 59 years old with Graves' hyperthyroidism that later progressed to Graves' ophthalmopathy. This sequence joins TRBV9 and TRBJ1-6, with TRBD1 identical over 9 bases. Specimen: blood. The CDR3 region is CASSPRGQGFNSPLHF. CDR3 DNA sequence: TGTGCCAGCAGCCCACGGGGACAGGGCTTTAATTCACCCCTCCACTTT.